Sequencing of this T cell receptor beta chain was carried out in a study of CD8 T cells in Susac syndrome. Study findings and constraints: Clonal expansion was not observed in the Susac syndrome CD4+ T cell repertoires.

When the RNA was reverse transcribed, random hexamers were used with an input of roughly 0.45 to 1 ug. TCRdb recomputed calls from the immunoSEQ multiplex PCR reads with MiXCR, one row per CDR3 protein. The sample has under 200,000 distinct CDR3 sequences; roughly 95% are singletons. Turning to this clonotype: Antigen: not known.

The CDR3 length is 11 residues. The germline gives CDR1 SQVTM, CDR2 ANQGSEA. V lost 6 bases and J lost 1, with 6 bases in between. The TCR sequence derives from a human donor with Susac syndrome. The chain combines TRBV29-1 with TRBJ1-1; no clear D gene. The sample taken for sequencing was CD4+ T cells from PBMCs. CDR3 protein: CSVPGNTEAFF. In DNA, the CDR3 is TGCAGCGTGCCGGGGAACACTGAAGCTTTCTTT.